The clone carrying this T cell receptor (beta chain) was picked up one time. V lost 4 bases and J lost 5; bases outside the gene matches: 7. This CDR3 spans 17 amino acids. Per germline, CDR1 KGHDR and CDR2 SFDVKD. The source of the sample is a study of blood T cell repertoires in COVID-19. The wider study: From the United States, Italy and Spain came samples of acute and convalescent COVID-19.

Generated by immunoSEQ multiplex PCR, the TCRdb table keeps only in-frame clones and is missing some. This sample has about 220,000 clones, with about 82% found just once. This clonotype originated in a woman in her seventies with COVID-19, enrolled during active disease. The sequenced sample consisted of peripheral blood. This chain joins TRBV24-1 and TRBJ2-3, with 14 bases matching TRBD2. CDR3 nucleotide sequence: TGTGCCACCAGTGAGCCTCGGACTAGCGGGGGGCGAGATACGCAGTATTTT. Encoded protein: CATSEPRTSGGRDTQYF.